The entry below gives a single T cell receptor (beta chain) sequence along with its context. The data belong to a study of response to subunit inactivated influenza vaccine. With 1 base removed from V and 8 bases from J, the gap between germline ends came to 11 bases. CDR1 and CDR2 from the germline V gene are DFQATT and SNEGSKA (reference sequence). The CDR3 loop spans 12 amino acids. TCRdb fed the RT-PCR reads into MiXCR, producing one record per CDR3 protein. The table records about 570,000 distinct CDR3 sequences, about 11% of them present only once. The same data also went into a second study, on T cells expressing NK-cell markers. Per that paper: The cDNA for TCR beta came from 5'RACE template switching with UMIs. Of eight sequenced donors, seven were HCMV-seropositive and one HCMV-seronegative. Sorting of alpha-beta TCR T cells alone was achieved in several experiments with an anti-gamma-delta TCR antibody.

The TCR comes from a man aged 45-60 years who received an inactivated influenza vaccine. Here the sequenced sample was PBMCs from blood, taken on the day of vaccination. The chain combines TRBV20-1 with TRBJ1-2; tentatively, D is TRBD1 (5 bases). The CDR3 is CSARGQGQGYTF. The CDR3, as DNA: TGCAGTGCTAGAGGGCAGGGTCAAGGCTACACCTTC.